This T cell receptor (beta chain) was sequenced during a study of CD8 T cells in Susac syndrome. This CDR3 is built from 15 residues. The trim removed 4 bases at V and 4 bases at J, leaving 6 bases unmatched. Reverse transcription of roughly 0.5 to 1 ug RNA was carried out with random hexamers. TCRdb reanalysed the immunoSEQ multiplex PCR reads using MiXCR and keeps one entry per CDR3 protein. The sample has about 100,000 distinct CDR3 sequences, approximately 92% seen once; the top ten hold about 0.32%. This sequence originates from a human donor in good health. Sample: CD8+ T cells from PBMCs. The chain recombines TRBV23-1 with TRBJ1-1; TRBD1 agrees at 10 bases. TRBV23-1 counts as an open reading frame of uncertain function. In nucleotides, the CDR3 is TGCGCCAGCAGTCCGGGGACAGGGGTGCCCACTGAAGCTTTCTTT. Residues: CASSPGTGVPTEAFF.